The entry below describes one T cell receptor beta chain. Antigen unknown. The CDR3 is 14 residues long. Germline CDR1 is MDHEN and CDR2 is SYDVKM. Trimming took 11 bases from V and 5 from J, leaving 22 bases between them. This entry is derived from a study of Ad26.COV2.S vaccination and SARS-CoV-2 variants. Study-wide background: A COV1001 Ad26.COV2.S trial-arm participant provided the sample. General study findings and limits: Whether participants received vaccine or placebo, their non-spike TCR breadth was similar. The TCR-based breadth and depth measures might underestimate overall T cell responses.

Treatment specified: roughly 18 received Ad26.COV2.S at low or high dose, single or two shots; 5 received placebo; per-sample allocation not given. Samples analyzed were those drawn on day 63 after the first vaccine or placebo injection. Boston hosted the donor, who was an adult aged 18-55 years. Repertoires were generated with immunoSEQ multiplex PCR, while TCRdb's copy carries only in-frame clones and drops some. This sample yields around 300,000 clones, of which roughly 90% are seen a single time; about 10% belongs to the top ten. This clonotype was obtained from a person aged 18-65 years who received the Ad26.COV2.S COVID-19 vaccine or a placebo. The chain is built from TRBV28 and TRBJ2-7; a weak D match, TRBD2 (6 bases). The sample here was peripheral blood, taken in a trial of Ad26.COV2.S vaccine versus placebo. CDR3 nucleotides: TGTGCCTGGGGGTCGGAGGGCGACTGGGACGAGCAGTACTTC. This codes for CAWGSEGDWDEQYF.